This TCR beta chain was captured by sequencing in a study of shared clonotypes between healthy human individuals. Overall study results and limits: Estimated richness was generally greater in naive than memory subsets. The small donor group covered limited genetic and exposure diversity. The study's rarefaction showed incomplete sorted-subset sequencing despite large depth.

Deletions cut 5 bases from V and 1 base from J, with 12 bases between. The CDR3 has 14 residues. From germline, CDR1 is LNHDA and CDR2 SQIVND (reference sequence). Produced via immunoSEQ multiplex PCR; TCRdb's table is partial and in-frame only. The sample yields about 2 million clones, about 95% seen once. This clone was seen only once. Its antigen is undetermined. Naivety among CD8 cells was defined by CD45RO negativity and positive CCR7 selection, thereby excluding terminally differentiated effector memory CD45RA+ cells. Donors, without exception, were Caucasian adults residing in Nashville, Tennessee.

This rearrangement joins TRBV19 to TRBJ2-7, with D hard to call. This receptor was taken from a man aged 18 to 29 in good health. The sample comprised naive CD8+ T cells sorted from blood. The CDR3 DNA sequence: TGTGCCAGTAGTGTCATACCCGGATCCTACGAGCAGTACTTC. It yields the protein CASSVIPGSYEQYF.